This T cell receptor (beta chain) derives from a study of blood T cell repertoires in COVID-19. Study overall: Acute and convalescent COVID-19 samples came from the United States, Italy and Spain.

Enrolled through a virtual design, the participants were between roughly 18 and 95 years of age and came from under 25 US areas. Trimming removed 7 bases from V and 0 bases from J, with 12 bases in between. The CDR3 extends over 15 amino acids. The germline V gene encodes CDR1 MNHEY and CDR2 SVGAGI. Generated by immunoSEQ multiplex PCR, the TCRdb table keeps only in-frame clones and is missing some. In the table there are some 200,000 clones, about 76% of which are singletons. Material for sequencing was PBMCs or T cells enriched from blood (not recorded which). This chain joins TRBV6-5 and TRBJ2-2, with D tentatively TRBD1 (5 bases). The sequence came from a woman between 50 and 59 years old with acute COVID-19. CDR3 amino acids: CASTLDTSNTGELFF. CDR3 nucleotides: TGTGCCAGCACCCTGGACACCTCGAACACCGGGGAGCTGTTTTTT.